This passage covers 22 T cell receptor beta chains from one sample sequenced in a study of Graves' ophthalmopathy and Graves' hyperthyroidism. The sequenced template was RNA, covering the TCR beta CDR3 region. The first-round RT-PCR employed HTBI primers together with the Qiagen OneStep RT-PCR kit. A multiplex PCR was then performed as the second round. TCRdb analysed the multiplex PCR reads with MiXCR anew, one entry per CDR3 protein. Found here are some 1.1 million distinct CDR3 sequences, about 35% of them singletons; the top ten hold around 10%. Sequencing was carried out using peripheral blood or thyroid tissue (not recorded which). These receptors were obtained from an adult man with Graves' hyperthyroidism.

This clonotype has a single count. With a much larger clone just one base away, this may be a read error. The J gene is TRBJ2-2, the V gene TRBV10-3; D call uncertain. There are 15 residues in the CDR3. Germline CDR1 reads ENHRY; CDR2 reads SYGVKD. CDR3 loop: CAIGESNQQTGELFF. As DNA, the CDR3 is TGTGCCATCGGTGAGTCGAATCAGCAGACCGGGGAGCTGTTTTTT.

Ten or more counts support this clonotype. The chain recombines TRBV10-3 with TRBJ2-7; D tentatively reads TRBD1 or TRBD2 (5 bases each). This CDR3 region has 15 residues. The germline gives CDR1 ENHRY, CDR2 SYGVKD. V was pared by 7 bases and J by 1 base, with 17 bases between. The CDR3 DNA reads TGTGCCATCAATGATGGGGACCCCCAGTCCTACGAGCAGTACTTC. Amino acids: CAINDGDPQSYEQYF.

The rearrangement joins TRBV6-5 to TRBJ2-7, with 8 bases that match TRBD1. The CDR3 has 14 amino acids. Looked up from germline, CDR1 is MNHEY and CDR2 is SVGAGI. V lost 6 bases, J lost 2 bases, and 6 bases stayed unmatched. As DNA, the CDR3 is TGTGCCAGCAGAGGATCACAGGGGGCCTACGAGCAGTACTTC. It translates to CASRGSQGAYEQYF.

This clonotype was picked up many times. The CDR3 spells CATSDSIVGEQYF. The CDR3 nucleotides read TGTGCCACCAGTGATTCGATAGTGGGCGAGCAGTACTTC. The chain uses TRBV24-1 and TRBJ2-7; D not certain. The CDR3 extends over 13 amino acids. Trimming pared 2 bases from V and 6 bases from J, leaving 10 bases between. Germline assignment: CDR1 KGHDR and CDR2 SFDVKD.

This sequence joins TRBV7-8 and TRBJ2-6; 7 bases agree with TRBD2. This CDR3 spans 21 amino acids. Losses at the gene ends were 2 bases for V and 0 bases for J; bases not matched to a gene: 16. CDR1 is SGHVS and CDR2 is FQNEAQ in the germline V gene. CDR3 loop: CASSLRFLAEQVVSGANVLTF. CDR3 in DNA: TGTGCCAGCAGCTTAAGGTTCCTAGCGGAACAAGTAGTCTCTGGGGCCAACGTCCTGACTTTC.

This chain uses TRBV7-2 with TRBJ2-7; D is perhaps TRBD1 or TRBD2 (5 bases each). Germline assignment: CDR1 SGHTA and CDR2 FQGNSA. This CDR3 region has 15 residues. V was pared by 5 bases and J by 0 bases, with 14 bases between. CDR3 protein: CASSIRPGTSYEQYF. The CDR3 nucleotides are TGTGCCAGCAGCATCCGTCCGGGGACCTCCTACGAGCAGTACTTC.

The rearrangement joins TRBV6-6 to TRBJ1-5, with 9 bases that match TRBD1. Germline CDR1 is MNHNY and CDR2 is SVGAGI (reference sequence). J gave up 3 bases and V 10 bases, and 7 bases lay outside the gene matches. This CDR3 contains 14 residues. The CDR3 spells CATRTGANNQPQHF. As DNA, the CDR3 is TGTGCCACAAGGACAGGGGCTAACAATCAGCCCCAGCATTTT.

The rearrangement uses TRBV7-8 and TRBJ1-6; D may be TRBD1 (5 bases). Germline assignment: CDR1 SGHVS and CDR2 FQNEAQ. This CDR3 has 16 residues. Trimming took 3 bases from V and 8 from J, leaving 17 bases between them. CDR3 residues: CASSLVSGTIDSPLHF. CDR3 in DNA: TGTGCCAGCAGCTTGGTTTCCGGGACCATTGATTCACCCCTCCACTTT.

This clonotype has a count of ten or more. The gene calls are TRBV4-2 and TRBJ2-5, with TRBD1 matching over 7 bases. With V trimmed by 1 base and J by 1 base, 6 bases remained unmatched. Germline CDR1 and CDR2: LGHNA and YNFKEQ. CDR3 length equals 16 residues. The CDR3 DNA is TGTGCCAGCAGCCAAGGCCAGGGACAGCTCCAAGAGACCCAGTACTTC. Translating it yields CASSQGQGQLQETQYF.

This clonotype was seen at least ten times. The rearrangement joins TRBV6-1 to TRBJ1-1; D is possibly TRBD1 (6 bases). The CDR3 is 14 residues long. The germline V and J ends were trimmed by 7 bases and 10 bases, with 22 bases remaining between them. Germline V gene data show CDR1 as MNHNS and CDR2 as SASEGT. CDR3 protein: CASKIEQGGSGAFF. CDR3 in DNA: TGTGCCAGCAAAATCGAACAGGGTGGTTCCGGAGCTTTCTTT.

J is TRBJ2-7 and V is TRBV25-1, with D perhaps TRBD1 or TRBD2 (5 bases each). Germline values: CDR1 MGHDK, CDR2 SYGVNS. V lost 8 bases and J lost 0, with 11 bases in between. This CDR3 comprises 13 residues. The CDR3 protein is CASGDGASYEQYF. The CDR3, as DNA: TGTGCCAGCGGGGACGGTGCCTCCTACGAGCAGTACTTC.

The table lists this clonotype with many counts. J is TRBJ1-4 and V is TRBV12-3 or TRBV12-4, with 7 nucleotides matching TRBD1. Trimming took 7 bases from V and 13 from J; bases not matched to a gene: 15. The CDR3 is made up of 14 amino acids. For the CDR3, the DNA is TGTGCCAGCACTCCAGGGAGGGGGCGTAATTTACTGTTTTTT. Encoded protein: CASTPGRGRNLLFF.

The rearrangement joins TRBV4-1 to TRBJ2-5; D possibly matches TRBD1 or TRBD2 (6 bases each). The CDR3 is made up of 15 amino acids. The V end was cut by 0 bases, the J end by 5 bases, with 13 bases between. Germline loops: CDR1 MGHRA, CDR2 YSYEKL. The CDR3: CASSQDGRGGETQYF. The CDR3 nucleotides are TGCGCCAGCAGCCAAGATGGTAGAGGGGGGGAGACCCAGTACTTC.

The rearrangement uses TRBV20-1 and TRBJ1-1, with no clear D. The germline V and J ends were trimmed by 0 bases and 0 bases, with 11 bases remaining between them. This CDR3 is built from 15 residues. Germline values: CDR1 DFQATT, CDR2 SNEGSKA (reference sequence). CDR3 DNA sequence: TGCAGTGCTAGAGATAGCACCCTTCTGAACACTGAAGCTTTCTTT. It is translated as CSARDSTLLNTEAFF.

This clonotype was seen only a few times. This chain connects TRBV7-8 to TRBJ1-6; TRBD1 matches at 10 bases. J lost 10 bases, V lost 5 bases, and 5 bases had no gene match. This CDR3 region has 14 residues. The germline CDR1 and CDR2 sequences are SGHVS and FQNEAQ. The CDR3 is CASSQGQGRSPLHF. In DNA form, the CDR3 reads TGTGCCAGCAGCCAGGGACAGGGGAGGTCACCCCTCCACTTT.

In regard to this clonotype: A read error is likely, as this CDR3 ends without the conserved phenylalanine or tryptophan. The DNA is omitted, as the CDR3 cannot be located on it reliably, and the CDR3 follows TCRdb's listing. The rearrangement links TRBV6-1 to TRBJ2-7. The CDR3 contains 11 residues when both ends are counted. Germline V gene lookup returns CDR1 MNHNS and CDR2 SASEGT. The CDR3 sequence: CASSYRRDGYY.

The J gene is TRBJ1-1, the V gene TRBV25-1; D may be TRBD1 (6 bases). The germline CDR1 and CDR2 sequences are MGHDK and SYGVNS. The CDR3 totals 13 residues. Trimming removed 9 bases at V and 7 bases at J, with 18 bases between. This CDR3 reads CASSIGDILEAFF. In DNA form, the CDR3 reads TGTGCCAGTAGTATAGGGGACATTCTTGAAGCTTTCTTT.

The chain couples TRBV2 to TRBJ1-1; no definite D call. This CDR3 contains 16 residues. CDR1 is SNHLY and CDR2 is FYNNEI in the germline V gene. V lost 5 bases to trimming and J lost 4 bases, with 20 bases between them. The CDR3 bases are TGTGCCAGCAGTTACTCGAGTCCAGGTTCCATCACTGAAGCTTTCTTT. Protein product: CASSYSSPGSITEAFF. Complete variable domain (other parts from reference TRBV2 and TRBJ1-1): EPEVTQTPSHQVTQMGQEVILRCVPISNHLYFYWYRQILGQKVEFLVSFYNNEISEKSEIFDDQFSVERPDGSNFTLKIRSTKLEDSAMYFCASSYSSPGSITEAFFGQGTRLTVV.

V usage is TRBV7-2 and J usage is TRBJ1-6, with D tentatively TRBD1 (6 bases). CDR3 size: 14 residues. Germline V gives CDR1 SGHTA, CDR2 FQGNSA. V lost 6 bases to trimming and J lost 7 bases, with 13 bases between them. CDR3 bases: TGTGCCAGCAGGCTGGGGGCAGGGAATTCACCCCTCCACTTT. It specifies CASRLGAGNSPLHF.

This clonotype was observed many times. The genes are TRBV29-1 and TRBJ1-5; D is undetermined. This CDR3 spans 13 amino acids. Per germline, CDR1 SQVTM and CDR2 ANQGSEA. V was cut by 4 bases and J by 2 bases, with 9 bases left in between. CDR3 sequence reads: CSVGYGRNQPQHF. The CDR3 DNA reads TGCAGCGTTGGGTACGGTCGCAATCAGCCCCAGCATTTT.

J is TRBJ1-3 and V is TRBV14; D remains unclear. CDR3 length: 14 residues. Germline CDR1 reads SGHDN; CDR2 reads FVKESK. V was trimmed by 1 base and J by 5 bases, leaving 9 bases between them. Here the CDR3 reads CASSQGTARNTIYF. CDR3 DNA sequence: TGTGCCAGCAGCCAAGGGACCGCTCGAAACACCATATATTTT.

The chain couples TRBV3-1 to TRBJ2-2; D is unclear. The length of the CDR3 is 14 residues. Germline loops: CDR1 LGHDT, CDR2 YNNKEL (reference sequence). V was cut by 1 base and J by 6 bases, with 9 bases left in between. The CDR3 is CASSQALGSGELFF. In nucleotides, the CDR3 is TGTGCCAGCAGCCAAGCTCTGGGATCCGGGGAGCTGTTTTTT.